This TCR beta chain was profiled in a study of CD8+CD57+ T cells in acquired aplastic anemia. On the study more broadly: Sorted CD4+ and CD8+ cell DNA averaged 3.2 ug. There were 9.5 million to 13 million reads, on average, for CD4+ cells from healthy donors.

This CDR3 has 14 amino acids. Germline CDR1 is SNHLY and CDR2 is FYNNEI. With 6 bases clipped from V and 8 bases from J, the junction kept 10 bases outside the gene matches. According to the study, genomic DNA was the template for TCR beta VDJ and CDR3 profiling. TCRdb analysed the reads with MiXCR anew, one entry per CDR3 protein. Of around 150,000 distinct CDR3 sequences in the sample, just under 45% were seen once. Study-wide points: Between the patient and control groups, CD8+ Simpson's diversity did not differ significantly. About 28 sequences, all CD8+ CDR3, were shared between patients and controls.

This clonotype appeared many times. Its antigen is not known. The sample comprised sorted CD4+, CD8+, or CD8+CD57+ T cells (not recorded which) from PBMCs. The chain has TRBV2 and TRBJ1-2, with 9 nucleotides matching TRBD1. The source of this sequence is a human donor in good health. Here the CDR3 reads CASRAQGALRGYTF. Here the CDR3 DNA reads TGTGCCAGCAGGGCACAGGGGGCCCTTCGAGGCTACACCTTC.